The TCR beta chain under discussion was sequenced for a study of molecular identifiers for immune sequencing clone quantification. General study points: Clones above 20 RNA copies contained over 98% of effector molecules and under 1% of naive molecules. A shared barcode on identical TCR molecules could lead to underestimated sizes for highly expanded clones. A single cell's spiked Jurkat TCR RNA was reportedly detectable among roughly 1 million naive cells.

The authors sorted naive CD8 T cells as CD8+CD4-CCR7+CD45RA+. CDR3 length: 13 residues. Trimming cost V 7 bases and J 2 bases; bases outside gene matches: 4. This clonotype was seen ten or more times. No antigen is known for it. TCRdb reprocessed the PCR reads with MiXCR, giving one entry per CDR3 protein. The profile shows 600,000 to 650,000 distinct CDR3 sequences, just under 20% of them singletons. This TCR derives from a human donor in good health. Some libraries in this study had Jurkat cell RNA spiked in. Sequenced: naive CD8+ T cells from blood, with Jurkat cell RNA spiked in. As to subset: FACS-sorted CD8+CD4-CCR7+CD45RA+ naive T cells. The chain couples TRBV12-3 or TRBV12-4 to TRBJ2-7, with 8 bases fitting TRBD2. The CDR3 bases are TGTGCCAGCAAACTTAGCGGGACCTACGAGCAGTACTTC. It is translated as CASKLSGTYEQYF.